This TCR beta chain was retrieved from a study of cytomegalovirus exposure and HLA in healthy donors. In the study overall: The roughly 120 validation repertoires, a later analysis reported, used the same platform as the 666 first-cohort repertoires.

Study results and caveats: First-cohort TCR clusters tended to co-occur in the approximately 110 validation repertoires, a later analysis found. In vitro work confirmed that three CMV-associated chains recognize CMV antigens. Reports credit the classifier with highly specific, highly sensitive diagnosis of cytomegalovirus status.

Some clones are missing from TCRdb's copy, which holds only in-frame ones; the method was immunoSEQ multiplex PCR. This table has a few hundred thousand clones, 85% to 90% appearing once. A word on this clone: Antigen unknown.

Germline trimming cut 4 bases from V and 6 bases from J; bases unmatched to any gene: 12. CDR1 and CDR2 (germline): SGHNT, YYREEE (reference sequence). CDR3 length equals 17 residues. Sequenced material: PBMCs. J is TRBJ2-1 and V is TRBV5-4; the match to TRBD2 covers 11 bases. The receptor comes from a woman aged 18-29 years in good health and CMV-seronegative. The CDR3 sequence is CASSLPLGTSGVNEQFF. CDR3 nucleotide sequence: TGTGCCAGCAGCCTACCCCTCGGGACTAGCGGTGTCAATGAGCAGTTCTTC.